This note documents a single T cell receptor (beta chain) sequence. Its antigen is currently unknown. In the PCR, 60 Vbeta and 13 Jbeta primers were used. Clones were sequenced by immunoSEQ multiplex PCR, and TCRdb holds only the in-frame ones, with some missing. The sample has about 94,000 clones, around 69% seen once. The data stem from a study of cytomegalovirus exposure and HLA in healthy donors. Study-wide results and limits: Highest at DRB1 and lowest at HLA-C, TCR association rates differed among HLA loci in a later analysis. An analysis was carried out at a later point. It showed that HLA-associated TCR beta chains were more clonally expanded than equally common non-associated chains. In a later analysis, TCR beta V- and J-gene trimming showed a link to a missense DCLRE1C variant. Specificity of a few CMV-associated chains for CMV antigens was verified in vitro.

The V gene lost 0 bases and the J gene lost 3 bases, with 15 bases spanning the gap. The CDR3 is 17 residues long. Germline lookup yields CDR1 MNHNS and CDR2 SASEGT. The J gene is TRBJ1-3, the V gene TRBV6-1; TRBD1 is a possible D gene (5 bases). This TCR was recovered from a man younger than 45 in good health and CMV-seronegative. Sequencing was performed on PBMCs. Written as DNA, the CDR3 is TGTGCCAGCAGTGAAGCGCTTGTGGGGCTAGGTGGAAACACCATATATTTT. Translating gives CASSEALVGLGGNTIYF.